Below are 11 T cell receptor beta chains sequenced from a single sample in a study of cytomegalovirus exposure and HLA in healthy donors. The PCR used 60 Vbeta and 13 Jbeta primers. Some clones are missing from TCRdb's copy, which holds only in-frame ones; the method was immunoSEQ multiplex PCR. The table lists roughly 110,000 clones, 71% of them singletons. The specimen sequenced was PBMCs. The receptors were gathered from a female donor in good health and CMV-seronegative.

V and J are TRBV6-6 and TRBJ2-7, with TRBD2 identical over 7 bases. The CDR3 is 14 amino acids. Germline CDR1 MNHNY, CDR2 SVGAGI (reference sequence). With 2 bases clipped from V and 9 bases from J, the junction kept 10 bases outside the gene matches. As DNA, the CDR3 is TGTGCCAGCAGTTACATGGGGGGGTCTACGATGCAGTACTTC. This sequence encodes CASSYMGGSTMQYF.

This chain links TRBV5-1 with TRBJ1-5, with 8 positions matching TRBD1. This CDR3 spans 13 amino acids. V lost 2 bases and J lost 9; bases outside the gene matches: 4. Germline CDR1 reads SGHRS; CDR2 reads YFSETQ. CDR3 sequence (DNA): TGCGCCAGCAGCTTTGGACAGGGAGGGCCCCAGCATTTT. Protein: CASSFGQGGPQHF.

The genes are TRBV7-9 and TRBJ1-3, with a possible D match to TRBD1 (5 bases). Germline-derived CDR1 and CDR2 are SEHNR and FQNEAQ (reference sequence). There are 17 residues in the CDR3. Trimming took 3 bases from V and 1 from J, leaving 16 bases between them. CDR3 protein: CASSLQGWIFSGNTIYF. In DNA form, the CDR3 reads TGTGCCAGCAGCTTGCAGGGCTGGATTTTTTCTGGAAACACCATATATTTT.

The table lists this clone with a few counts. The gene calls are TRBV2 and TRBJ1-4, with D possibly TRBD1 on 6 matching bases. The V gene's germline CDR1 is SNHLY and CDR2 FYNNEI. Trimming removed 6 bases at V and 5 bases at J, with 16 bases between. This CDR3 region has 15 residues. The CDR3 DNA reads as TGTGCCAGCAGCAAGCGAGAGAGGGGGAATGAAAAACTGTTTTTT. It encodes CASSKRERGNEKLFF.

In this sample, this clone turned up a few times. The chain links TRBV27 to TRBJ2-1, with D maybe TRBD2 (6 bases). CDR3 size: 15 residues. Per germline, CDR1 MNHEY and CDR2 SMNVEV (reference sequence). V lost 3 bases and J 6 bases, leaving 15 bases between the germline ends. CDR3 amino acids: CASSFRSAGINEQFF. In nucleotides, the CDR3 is TGTGCCAGCAGTTTCAGGAGTGCGGGAATCAATGAGCAGTTCTTC.

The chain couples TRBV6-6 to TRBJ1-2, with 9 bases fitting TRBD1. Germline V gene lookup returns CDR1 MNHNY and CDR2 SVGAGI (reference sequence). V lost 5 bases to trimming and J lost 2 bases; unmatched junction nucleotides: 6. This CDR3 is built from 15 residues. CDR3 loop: CASSTEDRGNYGYTF. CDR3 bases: TGTGCCAGCAGTACCGAGGACAGGGGCAACTATGGCTACACCTTC.

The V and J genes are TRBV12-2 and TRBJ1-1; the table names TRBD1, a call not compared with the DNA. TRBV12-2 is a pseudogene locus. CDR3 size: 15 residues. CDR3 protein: CASLGAASWDTEAFF. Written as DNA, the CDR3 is TGTGCAAGTCTGGGGGCAGCTTCATGGGACACTGAAGCTTTCTTT.

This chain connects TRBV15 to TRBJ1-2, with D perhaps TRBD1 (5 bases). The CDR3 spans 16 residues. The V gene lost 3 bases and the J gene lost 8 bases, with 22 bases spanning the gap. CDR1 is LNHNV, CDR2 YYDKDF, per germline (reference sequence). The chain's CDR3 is CATSRSWPKGNWGYTF. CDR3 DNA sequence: TGTGCCACCAGCAGGTCCTGGCCCAAGGGGAATTGGGGCTACACCTTC.

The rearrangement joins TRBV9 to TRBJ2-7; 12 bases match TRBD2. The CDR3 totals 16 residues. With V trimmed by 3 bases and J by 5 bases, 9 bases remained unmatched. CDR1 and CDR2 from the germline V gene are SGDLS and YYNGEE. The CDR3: CASSAGLAGPLHEQYF. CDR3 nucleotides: TGTGCCAGCAGCGCGGGACTAGCGGGTCCCCTCCACGAGCAGTACTTC.

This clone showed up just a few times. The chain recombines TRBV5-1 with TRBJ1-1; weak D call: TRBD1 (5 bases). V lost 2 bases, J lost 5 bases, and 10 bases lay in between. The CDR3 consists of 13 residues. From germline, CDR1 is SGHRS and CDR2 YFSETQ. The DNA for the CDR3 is TGCGCCAGCAGCTTTTGGGGGGGGACTGAAGCTTTCTTT. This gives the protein CASSFWGGTEAFF.

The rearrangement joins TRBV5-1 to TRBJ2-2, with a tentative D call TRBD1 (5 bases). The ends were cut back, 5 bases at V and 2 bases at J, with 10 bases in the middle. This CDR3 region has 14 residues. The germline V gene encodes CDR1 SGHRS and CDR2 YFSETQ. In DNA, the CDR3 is TGCGCCAGCAGTTATGACAGCAACACCGGGGAGCTGTTTTTT. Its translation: CASSYDSNTGELFF. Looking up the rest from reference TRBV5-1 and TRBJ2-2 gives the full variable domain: KAGVTQTPRYLIKTRGQQVTLSCSPISGHRSVSWYQQTPGQGLQFLFEYFSETQRNKGNFPGRFSGRQFSNSRSEMNVSTLELGDSALYLCASSYDSNTGELFFGEGSRLTVL.